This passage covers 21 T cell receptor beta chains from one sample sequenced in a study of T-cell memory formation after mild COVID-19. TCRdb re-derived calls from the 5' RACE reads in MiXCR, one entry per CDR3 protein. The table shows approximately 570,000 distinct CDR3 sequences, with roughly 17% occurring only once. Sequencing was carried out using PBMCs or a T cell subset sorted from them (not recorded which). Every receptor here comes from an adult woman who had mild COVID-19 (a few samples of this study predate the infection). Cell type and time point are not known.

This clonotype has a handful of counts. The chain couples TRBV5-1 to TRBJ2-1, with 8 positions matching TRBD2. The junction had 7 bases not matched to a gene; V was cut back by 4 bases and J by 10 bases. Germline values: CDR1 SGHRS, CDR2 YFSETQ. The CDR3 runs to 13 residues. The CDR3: CASSALSSGEQFF. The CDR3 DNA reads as TGCGCCAGCAGCGCCCTCTCTAGCGGGGAGCAGTTCTTC.

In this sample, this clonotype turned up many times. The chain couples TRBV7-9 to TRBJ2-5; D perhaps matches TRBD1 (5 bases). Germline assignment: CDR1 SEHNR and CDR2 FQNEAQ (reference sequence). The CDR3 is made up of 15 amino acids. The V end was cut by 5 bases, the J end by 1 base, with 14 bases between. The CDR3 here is CASSENRNTQETQYF. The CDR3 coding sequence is TGTGCCAGCAGCGAAAACAGGAATACCCAAGAGACCCAGTACTTC.

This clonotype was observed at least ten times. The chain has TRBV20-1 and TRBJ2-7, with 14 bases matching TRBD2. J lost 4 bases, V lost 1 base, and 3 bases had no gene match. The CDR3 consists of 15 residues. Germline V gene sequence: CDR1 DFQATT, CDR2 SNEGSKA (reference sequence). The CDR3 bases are TGCAGTGCTAGAGGGCGGACTAGCGGGAGGTACGAGCAGTACTTC. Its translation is CSARGRTSGRYEQYF.

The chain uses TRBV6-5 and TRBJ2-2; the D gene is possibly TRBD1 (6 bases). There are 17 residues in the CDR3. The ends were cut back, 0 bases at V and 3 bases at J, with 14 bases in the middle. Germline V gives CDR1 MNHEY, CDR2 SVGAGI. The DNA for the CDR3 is TGTGCCAGCAGTTACTCGTTTCAGGGGATTGACACCGGGGAGCTGTTTTTT. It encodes CASSYSFQGIDTGELFF.

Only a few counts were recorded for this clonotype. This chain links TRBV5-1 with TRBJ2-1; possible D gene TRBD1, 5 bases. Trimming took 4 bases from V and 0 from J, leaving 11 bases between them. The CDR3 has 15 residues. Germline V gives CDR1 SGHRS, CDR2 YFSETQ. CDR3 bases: TGCGCCAGCAGCATCGACAGTCTCTCCTACAATGAGCAGTTCTTC. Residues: CASSIDSLSYNEQFF.

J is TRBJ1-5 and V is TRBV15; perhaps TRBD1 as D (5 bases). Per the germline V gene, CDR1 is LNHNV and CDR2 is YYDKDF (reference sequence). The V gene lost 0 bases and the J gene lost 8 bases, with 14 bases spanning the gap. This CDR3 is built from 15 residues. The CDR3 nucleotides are TGTGCCACCAGCAGAGAGGGGCAGGTCAGGGAGCCCCAGCATTTT. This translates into CATSREGQVREPQHF.

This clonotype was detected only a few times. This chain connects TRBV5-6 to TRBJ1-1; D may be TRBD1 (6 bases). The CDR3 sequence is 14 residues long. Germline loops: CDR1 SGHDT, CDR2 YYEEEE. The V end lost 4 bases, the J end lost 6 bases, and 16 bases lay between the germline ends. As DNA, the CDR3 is TGTGCCAGCAGCCGATTTCGGGGGCGCGCTGAAGCTTTCTTT. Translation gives CASSRFRGRAEAFF.

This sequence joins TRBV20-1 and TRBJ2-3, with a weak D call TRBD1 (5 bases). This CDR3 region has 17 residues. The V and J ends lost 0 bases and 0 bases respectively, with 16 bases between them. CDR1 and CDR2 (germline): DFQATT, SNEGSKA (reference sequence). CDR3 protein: CSARDPSRGLSTDTQYF. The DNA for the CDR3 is TGCAGTGCTAGAGACCCCTCTAGGGGCCTTAGCACAGATACGCAGTATTTT.

CDR3 DNA sequence: TGTGCCATCAGCTCGAGCGATTCACCCCTCCACTTT. It specifies CAISSSDSPLHF. The chain employs TRBV10-3 and TRBJ1-6, with D hard to call. CDR1 is ENHRY, CDR2 SYGVKD, per germline. This CDR3 spans 12 amino acids. Between the trimmed V and J ends, which lost 6 bases and 8 bases, there was a span of 8 bases.

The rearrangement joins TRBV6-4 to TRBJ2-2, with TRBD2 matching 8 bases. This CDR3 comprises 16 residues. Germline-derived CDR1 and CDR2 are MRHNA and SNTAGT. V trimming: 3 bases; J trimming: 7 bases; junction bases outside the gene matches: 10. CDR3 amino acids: CASSETSVKRVGELFF. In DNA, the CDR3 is TGTGCCAGCAGTGAGACTAGCGTAAAGAGGGTCGGGGAGCTGTTTTTT.

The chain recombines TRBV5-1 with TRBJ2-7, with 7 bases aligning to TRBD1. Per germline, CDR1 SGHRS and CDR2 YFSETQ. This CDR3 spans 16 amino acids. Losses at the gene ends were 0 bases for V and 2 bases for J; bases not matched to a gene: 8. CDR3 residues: CASSLGDSGITYEQYF. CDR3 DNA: TGCGCCAGCAGCTTGGGGGACAGCGGAATTACCTACGAGCAGTACTTC.

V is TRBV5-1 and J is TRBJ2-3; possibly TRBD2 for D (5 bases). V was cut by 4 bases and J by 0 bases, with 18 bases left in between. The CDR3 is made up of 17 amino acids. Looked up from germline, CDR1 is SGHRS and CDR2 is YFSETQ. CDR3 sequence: CASSPMTTSSSTDTQYF. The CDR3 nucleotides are TGCGCCAGCAGCCCCATGACTACGTCCTCTAGCACAGATACGCAGTATTTT.

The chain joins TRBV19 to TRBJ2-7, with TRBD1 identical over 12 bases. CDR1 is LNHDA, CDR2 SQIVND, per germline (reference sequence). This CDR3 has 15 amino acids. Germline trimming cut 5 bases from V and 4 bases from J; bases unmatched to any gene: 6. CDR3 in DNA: TGTGCCAGTAGTTTTGGGACAGGGGGCGATTACGAGCAGTACTTC. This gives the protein CASSFGTGGDYEQYF.

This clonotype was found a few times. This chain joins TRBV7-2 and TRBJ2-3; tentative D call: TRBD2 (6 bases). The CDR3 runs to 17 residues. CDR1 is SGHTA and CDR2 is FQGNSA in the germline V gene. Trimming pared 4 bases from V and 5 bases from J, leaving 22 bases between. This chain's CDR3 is CASSSTPPTRGGDTQYF. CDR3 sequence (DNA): TGTGCCAGCAGCTCCACCCCCCCCACAAGGGGAGGAGATACGCAGTATTTT.

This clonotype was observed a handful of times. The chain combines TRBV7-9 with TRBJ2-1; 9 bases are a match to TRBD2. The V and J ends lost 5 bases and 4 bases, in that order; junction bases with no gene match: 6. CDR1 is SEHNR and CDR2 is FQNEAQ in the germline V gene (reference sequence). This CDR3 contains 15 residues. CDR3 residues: CASSHPTSGYNEQFF. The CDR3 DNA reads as TGTGCCAGCAGCCACCCGACTAGCGGTTACAATGAGCAGTTCTTC.

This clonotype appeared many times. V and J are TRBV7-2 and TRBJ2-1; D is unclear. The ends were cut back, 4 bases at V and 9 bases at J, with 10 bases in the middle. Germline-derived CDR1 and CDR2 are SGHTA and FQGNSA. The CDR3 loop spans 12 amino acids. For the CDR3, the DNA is TGTGCCAGCAGCTCCCCTTCGGCTGAGCAGTTCTTC. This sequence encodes CASSSPSAEQFF.

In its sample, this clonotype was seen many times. The CDR3 DNA reads TGCAGTGCTAGAGAGTTGGGCTCTTACAATGAGCAGTTCTTC. It codes for CSARELGSYNEQFF. The chain links TRBV20-1 to TRBJ2-1; unclear D gene. The CDR3 length is 14 residues. Trimming shortened V by 0 bases and J by 4 bases, and 10 bases separated the two germline ends. Germline values: CDR1 DFQATT, CDR2 SNEGSKA (reference sequence).

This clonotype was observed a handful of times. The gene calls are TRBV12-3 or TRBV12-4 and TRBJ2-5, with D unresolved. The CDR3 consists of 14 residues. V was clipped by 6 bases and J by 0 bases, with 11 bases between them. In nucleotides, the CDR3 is TGTGCCAGCAGCTTGTCATTGTACCAAGAGACCCAGTACTTC. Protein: CASSLSLYQETQYF.

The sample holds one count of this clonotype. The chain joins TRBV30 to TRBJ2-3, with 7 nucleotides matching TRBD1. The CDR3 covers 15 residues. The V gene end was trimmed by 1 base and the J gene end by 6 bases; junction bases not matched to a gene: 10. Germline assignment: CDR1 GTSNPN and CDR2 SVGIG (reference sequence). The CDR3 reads CAWSGQTGRGDTQYF. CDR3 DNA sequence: TGTGCCTGGAGTGGACAGACAGGGCGAGGGGATACGCAGTATTTT. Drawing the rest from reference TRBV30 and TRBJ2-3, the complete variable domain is SQTIHQWPATLVQPVGSPLSLECTVEGTSNPNLYWYRQAAGRGLQLLFYSVGIGQISSEVPQNLSASRPQDRQFILSSKKLLLSDSGFYLCAWSGQTGRGDTQYFGPGTRLTVL.

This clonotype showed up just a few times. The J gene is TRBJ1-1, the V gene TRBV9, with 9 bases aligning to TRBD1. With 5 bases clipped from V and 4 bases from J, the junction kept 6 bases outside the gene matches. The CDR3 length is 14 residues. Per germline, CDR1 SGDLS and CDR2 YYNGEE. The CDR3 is CASSTGGGGTEAFF. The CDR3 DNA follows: TGTGCCAGCAGTACAGGGGGCGGTGGCACTGAAGCTTTCTTT.

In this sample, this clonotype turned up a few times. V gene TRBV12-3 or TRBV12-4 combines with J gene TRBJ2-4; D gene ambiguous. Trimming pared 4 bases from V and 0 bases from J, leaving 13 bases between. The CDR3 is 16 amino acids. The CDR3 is CASSWGKVTAKNIQYF. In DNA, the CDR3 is TGTGCCAGCAGTTGGGGTAAAGTGACAGCCAAAAACATTCAGTACTTC.